This T cell receptor beta chain was documented in a study of chemoradiotherapy in HPV16-positive cancers. Background on the study: Functional T-cell assays on a couple of HPV16-positive patients' cells defined candidate HPV-specific clones and common TCR motifs. Study-level results: Only a couple of HPV16-positive patients supplied the functional HPV-specificity definition. Candidate HPV-specific clones and E7-related TCR motifs grew in tumor during treatment. In HPV16-positive patients, HPV-responsive T-cell expansion tracked better recurrence-free survival.

Deletions cut 0 bases from V and 6 bases from J, with 9 bases between. The CDR3 spans 14 residues. Germline-derived CDR1 and CDR2 are LNHDA and SQIVND (reference sequence). As for this clone: Its matching antigen is unknown.

The protocol was immunoSEQ multiplex PCR, while the TCRdb copy is restricted to in-frame clones and leaves out a portion. The data contain roughly 34,000 clones, more than 85% of them singletons. The source was blood, collected from a patient who underwent chemoradiotherapy. The rearrangement joins TRBV19 to TRBJ1-5; no firm D call. This clonotype was sampled from a human donor with HPV-associated anogenital cancer. CDR3 sequence reads: CASSIDEGGQPQHF. The CDR3 nucleotides read TGTGCCAGTAGTATAGACGAGGGCGGTCAGCCCCAGCATTTT.